This T cell receptor beta chain was found in a study of blood T cell repertoires in COVID-19. Looking at the study overall: Researchers got acute and convalescent COVID-19 samples from the United States, Italy and Spain.

Original handling: Scientists estimated how many nucleated cells there were by amplifying reference gene primers. Method: immunoSEQ multiplex PCR; TCRdb's copy keeps in-frame clones and lacks some. D and trimming come from the DNA, and the V and J calls and clone size come from that table. The sample comprises some 160,000 clones, about 89% of which are singletons, and approximately 3% rests with the top ten. Per germline, CDR1 MGHRA and CDR2 YSYEKL. The length of the CDR3 is 15 residues. The ends lost 2 bases at V and 6 bases at J; junction bases unmatched: 6. This TCR came from a man in his 60s with acute or convalescent COVID-19. The source material was peripheral blood. The chain joins TRBV4-1 to TRBJ1-2; TRBD1 agrees at 10 bases. The DNA for the CDR3 is TGCGCCAGCAGCCAACCCGGGACAGGGGCCCATGGCTACACCTTC. Its protein product is CASSQPGTGAHGYTF.